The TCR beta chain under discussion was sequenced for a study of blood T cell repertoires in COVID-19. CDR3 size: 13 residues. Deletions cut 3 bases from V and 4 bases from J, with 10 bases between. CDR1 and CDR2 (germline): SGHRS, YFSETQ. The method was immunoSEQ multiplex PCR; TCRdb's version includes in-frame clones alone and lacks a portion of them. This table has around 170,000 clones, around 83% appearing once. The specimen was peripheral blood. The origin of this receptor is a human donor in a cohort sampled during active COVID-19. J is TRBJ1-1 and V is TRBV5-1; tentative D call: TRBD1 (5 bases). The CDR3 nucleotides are TGCGCCAGCAGCTCTGGGGGGAGCACTGAAGCTTTCTTT. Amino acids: CASSSGGSTEAFF.